The present T cell receptor (beta chain) was sequenced within a study of CD8+CD57+ T cells in acquired aplastic anemia. At the level of the study: The sorted CD4+ and CD8+ cells yielded an average around 3.2 ug of DNA.

Patients who underwent sequencing had shown CD8+CD57+ cell expansion by flow cytometry. A severe acquired aplastic anemia diagnosis applied to all patients. Patient blood was sampled before any therapy had been received. Note on this clonotype: Its target is not known.

TCR beta VDJ and CDR3 were profiled, and genomic DNA was the template. TCRdb reprocessed the reads with MiXCR, giving one entry per CDR3 protein. The sample has roughly 170,000 distinct CDR3 sequences, 48% seen once. CDR1 KGHSY and CDR2 FQNENV come from the germline V gene. V was cut by 11 bases and J by 2 bases, with 13 bases left in between. The CDR3 has 13 amino acids. Study-level findings and limits: Patients and controls shared just under 30 CD8+ CDR3 sequences, highly expressed in patients.

What was sequenced was sorted CD4+, CD8+, or CD8+CD57+ T cells (not recorded which) from PBMCs. This TCR came from a human donor with aplastic anemia. The chain links TRBV16 to TRBJ2-1; D is perhaps TRBD1 (6 bases). The CDR3: CAWGQGAYNEQFF. CDR3 DNA sequence: TGTGCCTGGGGGCAGGGTGCCTACAATGAGCAGTTCTTC.